One TCR beta chain is described in this entry. The specificity of this receptor is unknown. The input lacks base qualities; no much larger clone sits a single base away. This entry is derived from a study of blood T cell repertoires in COVID-19 (dated by TCRdb to the early 2020s). About the study as a whole: Samples covering the acute and convalescent phases of COVID-19 were provided by collaborators in the United States, Italy and Spain. The prospective study material was composed of cDNA or gDNA derived from T cells, B-cell-depleted T cells, or PBMCs. Where available, HLA class I and class II types were taken from metadata supplied by the sample provider and were not determined by assay-based typing. The repertoires were released in a freely available public database intended as a resource for research on the immune response to SARS-CoV-2. The sample metadata nearly always contained a de-identified subject ID, COVID-19 status, age in years and sex. Subjects who had been exposed to COVID-19, were actively infected with it, or had recovered from it provided the deeply sampled blood TCRbeta repertoires that made up the dataset. Samples came from the ongoing ImmuneRACE study (first 160 participants) plus 1,254 subjects from 6 global collaborators. The research as a whole found: Clinical and demographic metadata were provided uncurated, with the amount varying by source and participant.

In Seattle, one collaborating source enrolled patients while the infection was active and tracked those patients longitudinally over the course of disease. Collaborating institutions collected whole blood in K2EDTA tubes following their own protocols. For TCRbeta analysis, collaborator samples were shipped as frozen whole blood, as isolated PBMCs, or as DNA extracted from either sample type. TCRbeta CDR3 regions were amplified from genomic DNA by means of the immunoSEQ Assay, a bias-controlled multiplex PCR. Per the authors' processing: The number of nucleated cells in each sample was estimated by amplification of reference gene primers within the assay. Sequence reads were collapsed and filtered to measure the absolute abundance of every unique TCRbeta CDR3 rearrangement. Productive Simpson clonality was computed per sample as the square root of Simpson's diversity index over productive rearrangements. TCRdb mirrors the immuneACCESS table, restricted to in-frame sequences. Some clones are absent from its copies; in checked studies, under half trace to an unresolved V gene, and the reason for the others is unknown. V and J calls and clone size follow that table, whereas D and trimming were derived from the DNA. The sample table records some 150,000 clones; approximately 80% of these occur just once. Jointly, the top ten make up more than 14% of the sample.

V is reduced by 1 base and J by 7 bases, leaving a spacing of 10 bases between them. The CDR3, from cysteine to phenylalanine, totals 13 residues. Just the 39-base CDR3 DNA is kept, in frame starting at base 1. Per the germline V gene (reference sequence), PRHDT is the CDR1 and FYEKMQ is the CDR2. Rearrangement joined TRBV13 to TRBJ2-5; a tentative D call is TRBD1 (5 bases match). Sequenced input: peripheral blood. The receptor was derived from a woman between 65 and 79 years old with COVID-19, enrolled during active disease. CDR3 loop: CASSLETARTQYF. The nucleotides are TGTGCCAGCAGCTTAGAGACAGCCAGGACCCAGTACTTC.